This TCR beta chain appears in the sequencing data of a study of blood T cell repertoires in COVID-19. TCRdb's table, derived via immunoSEQ multiplex PCR, lists solely in-frame clones and lacks some. The data contain roughly 220,000 clones, roughly four fifths of them singletons. The CDR3 length is 15 residues. CDR1 MNHEY and CDR2 SVGAGI come from the germline V gene. Trimming cost V 7 bases and J 4 bases, with 20 bases left between them. This chain uses TRBV6-5 with TRBJ2-7; possible D gene TRBD2, 6 bases. The clonotype comes from an elderly woman with COVID-19, enrolled during active disease. What was sequenced was peripheral blood. CDR3 in amino acids: CASTGRAGWAYEQYF. In DNA, the CDR3 is TGTGCCAGCACTGGACGGGCGGGATGGGCATACGAGCAGTACTTC.